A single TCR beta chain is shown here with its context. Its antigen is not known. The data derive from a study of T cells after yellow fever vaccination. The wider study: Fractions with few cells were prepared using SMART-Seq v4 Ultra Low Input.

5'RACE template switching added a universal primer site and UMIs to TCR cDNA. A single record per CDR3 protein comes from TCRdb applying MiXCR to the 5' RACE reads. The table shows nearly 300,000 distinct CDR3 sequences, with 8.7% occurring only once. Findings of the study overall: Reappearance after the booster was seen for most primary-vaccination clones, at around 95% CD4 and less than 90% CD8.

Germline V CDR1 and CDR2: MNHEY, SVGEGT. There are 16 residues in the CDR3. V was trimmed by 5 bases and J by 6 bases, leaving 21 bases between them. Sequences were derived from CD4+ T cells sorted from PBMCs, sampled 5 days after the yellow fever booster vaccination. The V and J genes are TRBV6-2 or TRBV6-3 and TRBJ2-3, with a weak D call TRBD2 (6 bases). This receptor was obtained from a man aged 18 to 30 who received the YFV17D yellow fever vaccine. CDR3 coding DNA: TGTGCCAGCAGTGACCGTAGCGGCTTACCTGAGGATACGCAGTATTTT. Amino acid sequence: CASSDRSGLPEDTQYF.